This T cell receptor beta chain emerged from a study of T cell repertoires in ileal Crohn's disease. Findings and limits, study-wide: Compared with non-smokers, active smokers at surgery showed more clonal expansions.

Germline loops: CDR1 MGHRA, CDR2 YSYEKL. The V gene lost 0 bases and the J gene lost 8 bases, with 10 bases spanning the gap. This CDR3 has 13 residues. A word on this clone: Its antigen is unidentified.

Sequencing was performed with immunoSEQ multiplex PCR; in TCRdb, only in-frame clones are kept and a portion is missing. Among nearly 5,000 clones listed, around 84% were seen once. The sequence was obtained from an adult with Crohn's disease. V and J are TRBV4-1 and TRBJ1-2; D is possibly TRBD1 (5 bases). The sequencing sample was made of ileal tissue. CDR3 nucleotides: TGCGCCAGCAGCCAAGAATCGGGGGACGGCTACACCTTC. The encoded protein is CASSQESGDGYTF.